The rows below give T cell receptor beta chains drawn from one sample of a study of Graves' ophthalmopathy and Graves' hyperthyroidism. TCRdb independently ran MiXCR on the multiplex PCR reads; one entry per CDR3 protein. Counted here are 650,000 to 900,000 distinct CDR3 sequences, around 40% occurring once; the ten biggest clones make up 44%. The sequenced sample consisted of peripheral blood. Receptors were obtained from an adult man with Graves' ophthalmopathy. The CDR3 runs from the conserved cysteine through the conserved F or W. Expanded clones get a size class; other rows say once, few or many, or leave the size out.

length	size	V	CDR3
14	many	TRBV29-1	CSVTGTGGGYGYTF
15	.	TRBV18	CASSPRTGGAETQYF
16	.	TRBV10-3	CASSYSSGLGNTEAFF
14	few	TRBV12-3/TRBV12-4	CASSELIGNQPQHF
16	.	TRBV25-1	CASSSTGGYFNTEAFF
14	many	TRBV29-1	CSVEVGGGTDTQYF
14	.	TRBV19	CASSPAVSDTEAFF
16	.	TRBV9	CASSVEALTGQETQYF
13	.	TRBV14	CASSQDRVFEAFF
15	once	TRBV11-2	CASSGLAARTDTQYF
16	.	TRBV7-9	CASSQTSGRAGTEAFF
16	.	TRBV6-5	CASSYSQTRTTYEQYF
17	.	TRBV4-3	CASSQDLNEGIGYEQYF
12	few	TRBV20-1	CSARDSAETQYF
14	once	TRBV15	CATSRGDRWTGYTF
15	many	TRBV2	CASSLTENRNEKLFF
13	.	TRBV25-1	CARPDRLGHGYTF
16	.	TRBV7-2	CASSLVSGLASEEQYF
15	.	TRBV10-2	CASSGTGDVFSGYTF
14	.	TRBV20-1	CSAKRAGELYGYTF